The clone carrying this T cell receptor (beta chain) was detected once. Its antigen is unidentified. Produced via immunoSEQ multiplex PCR; TCRdb's table is partial and in-frame only. The data show 90,000 to 150,000 clones, with roughly 86% seen just once and roughly 5% held by the top ten. These data originate in a study of cytomegalovirus exposure and HLA in healthy donors. General study points: The authors listed 180 or so TCR beta chains as cytomegalovirus-associated. Confirmation was obtained in vitro that a few CMV-associated chains are specific for CMV antigens.

The CDR3 consists of 15 residues. Per germline, CDR1 GTSNPN and CDR2 SVGIG (reference sequence). The ends lost 0 bases at V and 6 bases at J; junction bases unmatched: 4. This TCR was sampled from a man aged 18 to 29 in good health and CMV-seronegative. Sequencing input: PBMCs. The chain carries TRBV30 and TRBJ2-4, with TRBD2 matching over 11 bases. The CDR3 DNA reads TGTGCCTGGAGTGTACTAGCGGGAGTTGGAAACATTCAGTACTTC. Its protein product is CAWSVLAGVGNIQYF.